This passage covers 20 T cell receptor beta chains from one sample sequenced in a study of prognosis after radiotherapy for stage I lung cancer. From genomic DNA, two-round multiplex PCR was used to amplify TCR beta CDR3. Primers (each specific to one TRBV or TRBJ gene) were used in first-round PCR. TCRdb re-derived calls from the multiplex PCR reads in MiXCR, one entry per CDR3 protein. The table includes 20,000 to 25,000 distinct CDR3 sequences, around 45% detected once. This specimen was PBMCs, taken before or after stereotactic body radiation therapy (not recorded which). The source of these receptors is a donor over 45 with non-small cell lung cancer.

This clonotype has a count of ten or more. This chain connects TRBV7-2 to TRBJ2-5; D is tentatively TRBD1 or TRBD2 (6 bases each). The germline CDR1 and CDR2 sequences are SGHTA and FQGNSA. The CDR3 contains 18 residues. Trimming left V 1 base short and J 5 bases short, with 23 bases between. The CDR3 sequence: CASSLVSLGGGSIETQYF. The CDR3 DNA reads TGTGCCAGCAGCTTAGTATCCCTAGGGGGAGGATCCATCGAGACCCAGTACTTC.

The J gene is TRBJ2-1, the V gene TRBV6-2 or TRBV6-3, with 12 bases lining up with TRBD2. Per the germline V gene, CDR1 is MNHEY and CDR2 is SVGEGT. The CDR3 contains 17 residues. J gave up 0 bases and V 6 bases, and 6 bases lay outside the gene matches. This CDR3 is CASRRGLAGSSYNEQFF. As DNA, the CDR3 is TGTGCCAGCAGACGAGGACTAGCGGGAAGCTCCTACAATGAGCAGTTCTTC.

This clonotype was seen just once. This sequence may be a read error, since a much larger clone differs from it by one base. This rearrangement joins TRBV6-5 to TRBJ1-1, with 8 bases identical to TRBD1. Trimming at V came to 2 bases and at J to 1 base, leaving 6 bases not matched to a gene. Germline CDR1 is MNHEY and CDR2 is SVGAGI. CDR3 length: 16 residues. The CDR3 loop is CASSYPLTGENTEAFF. DNA of the CDR3: TGTGCCAGCAGTTACCCCTTGACAGGGGAGAACACTGAAGCTTTCTTT.

At least ten counts were recorded for this clonotype. The chain employs TRBV5-1 and TRBJ1-5; the match to TRBD1 covers 10 bases. This CDR3 has 14 amino acids. After removal of 4 bases from V and 6 bases from J, the junction contained 4 bases not matched to a gene. Germline CDR1 SGHRS, CDR2 YFSETQ. CDR3 protein: CASSPTGGVQPQHF. CDR3 nucleotides: TGCGCCAGCAGCCCGACAGGGGGCGTTCAGCCCCAGCATTTT.

The CDR3 bases are TGTGCCAGCACCCGCGGACCGTCCTACGAGCAGTACTTC. This translates into CASTRGPSYEQYF. The chain uses TRBV6-1 and TRBJ2-7; D gene unclear. Germline CDR1 and CDR2: MNHNS and SASEGT. Trimming left V 7 bases short and J 1 base short, with 11 bases between. The CDR3 is 13 residues long.

A remark on this clonotype: The CDR3 end shows no conserved phenylalanine or tryptophan, and so a read error is likely. V gene TRBV28 combines with J gene TRBJ1-2; D is unclear. V gave up 7 bases and J gave up 0 bases, with 9 bases separating them. Per the germline V gene, CDR1 is MDHEN and CDR2 is SYDVKM. This CDR3 has 13 amino acids. The CDR3 region is CASTRKANYGYTL. CDR3 bases: TGTGCCAGCACCCGTAAAGCTAACTATGGCTACACCCTC.

A remark on this clonotype: A much larger clone is a single base away; this may be a read error. The gene calls are TRBV4-3 and TRBJ1-5; 8 nucleotides align to TRBD1. The CDR3 is 15 residues long. Germline CDR1 LGHNA, CDR2 YSLEER. The CDR3 coding sequence is TGCACCAGCAGCGGGGACAGGTATAGCAATCAGCCCCAGCATTTT. Its protein product is CTSSGDRYSNQPQHF.

The table lists this clonotype with many counts. The chain has TRBV24-1 and TRBJ2-5; D not resolved. This CDR3 spans 12 amino acids. Germline loops: CDR1 KGHDR, CDR2 SFDVKD. Trimming stripped 1 base from V and 7 bases from J, with 6 bases between. CDR3 DNA sequence: TGTGCCACCAGTGATTTTGGTGGGACCCAGTACTTC. Its translation is CATSDFGGTQYF.

V gene TRBV6-5 combines with J gene TRBJ1-6, with D perhaps TRBD1 (6 bases). This CDR3 contains 14 residues. Germline CDR1 reads MNHEY; CDR2 reads SVGAGI. The V end was cut by 4 bases, the J end by 5 bases, with 9 bases between. CDR3 amino acids: CASSSDRNNSPLHF. For the CDR3, the DNA is TGTGCCAGCAGTTCGGACAGAAATAATTCACCCCTCCACTTT.

This clonotype came up many times. The rearrangement joins TRBV4-3 to TRBJ2-1; 10 nucleotides align to TRBD2. The length of the CDR3 is 18 residues. Germline assignment: CDR1 LGHNA and CDR2 YSLEER. After removal of 0 bases from V and 7 bases from J, the junction contained 12 bases not matched to a gene. The CDR3, as DNA: TGCGCCAGCAGCCAAGAGTGGGGAGCGGGGGGGCGAAGTAATGAGCAGTTCTTC. Encoded protein: CASSQEWGAGGRSNEQFF.

Notes on this clonotype: A far larger clone is a single base away, which makes a read error likely. CDR3 amino acids: CASILSGRFANEQFF. The DNA for the CDR3 is TGTGCCAGCATCCTTAGCGGGAGGTTCGCCAATGAGCAGTTCTTC. V and J are TRBV6-4 and TRBJ2-1; 10 bases align to TRBD2. The CDR3 runs to 15 residues. V was clipped by 7 bases and J by 6 bases; unmatched bases: 9. Germline CDR1 MRHNA, CDR2 SNTAGT.

This rearrangement joins TRBV6-2 or TRBV6-3 to TRBJ1-2; D is undetermined. The CDR3 covers 17 residues. Trimming left V 8 bases short and J 1 base short, with 23 bases between. Germline V gene lookup returns CDR1 MNHEY and CDR2 SVGEGT. The CDR3 here is CASWGTIGLRINYGYTF. In DNA form, the CDR3 reads TGTGCCAGCTGGGGTACCATTGGACTGAGAATTAACTATGGCTACACCTTC.

This clonotype was picked up a small number of times. The V call is TRBV5-1, the J call TRBJ2-7, with 7 bases that match TRBD2. V lost 4 bases and J lost 0; bases outside the gene matches: 4. The CDR3 has 14 residues. Germline V gene data show CDR1 as SGHRS and CDR2 as YFSETQ. Written as DNA, the CDR3 is TGCGCCAGCAGCCCGGGACTAAACTCCTACGAGCAGTACTTC. Its protein is CASSPGLNSYEQYF.

This clonotype was seen ten or more times. The V gene is TRBV9, the J gene TRBJ1-6; no clear D. This CDR3 comprises 17 residues. The germline V gene has CDR1 SGDLS and CDR2 YYNGEE. The ends were cut back, 0 bases at V and 7 bases at J, with 17 bases in the middle. The CDR3 DNA reads as TGTGCCAGCAGCGTAGGAGCTTTCGGCAGCCCAAATTCACCCCTCCACTTT. Amino acid sequence: CASSVGAFGSPNSPLHF.

The gene calls are TRBV7-8 and TRBJ2-7; TRBD1 matches 8 bases. The V and J ends lost 2 bases and 10 bases, in that order; junction bases with no gene match: 16. In germline, CDR1 is SGHVS, CDR2 FQNEAQ. There are 16 residues in the CDR3. CDR3 nucleotides: TGTGCCAGCAGCTTATGGAAAGGACAGGGTGCTGGCGATCAGTACTTC. This codes for CASSLWKGQGAGDQYF.

In its sample, this clonotype was seen many times. This chain joins TRBV7-6 and TRBJ1-6; TRBD1 might be the D (5 bases). The CDR3 consists of 17 residues. V was trimmed by 6 bases and J by 7 bases, leaving 22 bases between them. Germline loops: CDR1 SGHVS, CDR2 FNYEAQ. The CDR3 region is CASRSTVGADQNSPLHF. CDR3 nucleotide sequence: TGTGCCAGCAGATCTACGGTAGGGGCGGATCAGAATTCACCCCTCCACTTT.

This clonotype was detected many times. The CDR3 coding sequence is TGTGCCAGCAGCCCTTCCACAGGGACCTATAATTCACCCCTCCACTTT. This encodes CASSPSTGTYNSPLHF. The V gene is TRBV7-2, the J gene TRBJ1-6; TRBD1 might be the D (6 bases). V was pared by 5 bases and J by 2 bases, with 13 bases between. This CDR3 has 16 residues. Germline V gene sequence: CDR1 SGHTA, CDR2 FQGNSA.

Ten or more counts support this clonotype. The chain combines TRBV2 with TRBJ1-5, with D possibly matching TRBD1 (5 bases). CDR1 is SNHLY, CDR2 FYNNEI, per germline. The CDR3 contains 13 residues. Trimming removed 4 bases from V and 3 bases from J, with 7 bases in between. The CDR3 DNA reads TGTGCCAGCAGTGGACAGCTCAATCAGCCCCAGCATTTT. It encodes CASSGQLNQPQHF.

With respect to this clonotype: One end of the junction fails to match germline, which may point to a read error. The rearrangement uses TRBV24-1 and TRBJ2-6; the D gene could be TRBD1 or TRBD2 (7 bases each). The CDR3 extends over 15 amino acids. The germline gives CDR1 KGHDR, CDR2 SFDVKD. The CDR3 region is CATSDPGGVANVLTF. CDR3 nucleotides: TGTGCCACCAGTGACCCAGGGGGGGTGGCCAACGTCCTTACTTTC.

This clonotype showed up many times. CDR3 in DNA: TGTGCCAGCAGCTCCCAAGGGGCCGAATGGGACGAGCAGTACTTC. This encodes CASSSQGAEWDEQYF. The V call is TRBV5-6, the J call TRBJ2-7; TRBD1 is a possible D gene (5 bases). CDR3 length equals 15 residues. The V gene lost 3 bases and the J gene lost 5 bases, with 18 bases spanning the gap. Germline V gives CDR1 SGHDT, CDR2 YYEEEE.